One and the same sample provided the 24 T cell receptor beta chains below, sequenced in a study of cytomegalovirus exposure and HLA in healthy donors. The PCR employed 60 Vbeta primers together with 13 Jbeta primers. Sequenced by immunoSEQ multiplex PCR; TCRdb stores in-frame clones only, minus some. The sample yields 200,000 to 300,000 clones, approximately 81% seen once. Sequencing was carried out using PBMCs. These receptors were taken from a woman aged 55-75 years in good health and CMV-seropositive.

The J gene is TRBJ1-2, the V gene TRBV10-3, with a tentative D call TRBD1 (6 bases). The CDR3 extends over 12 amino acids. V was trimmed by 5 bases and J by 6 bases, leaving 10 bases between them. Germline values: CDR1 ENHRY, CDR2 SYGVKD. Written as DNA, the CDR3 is TGTGCCATCAGTTTCACAGGGAATGGCTACACCTTC. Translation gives CAISFTGNGYTF.

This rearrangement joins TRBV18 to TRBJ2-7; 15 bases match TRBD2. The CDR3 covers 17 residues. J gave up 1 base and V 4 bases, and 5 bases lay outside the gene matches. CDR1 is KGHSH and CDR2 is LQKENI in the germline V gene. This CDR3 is CASSRGTSGRSSYEQYF. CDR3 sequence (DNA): TGTGCCAGCTCACGGGGGACTAGCGGGAGGTCTTCCTACGAGCAGTACTTC.

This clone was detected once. CDR3 sequence: CARGQVRSGANVLTF. In DNA, the CDR3 is TGTGCCAGGGGGCAGGTTCGCTCTGGGGCCAACGTCCTGACTTTC. The rearrangement links TRBV6-1 to TRBJ2-6; possibly TRBD1 for D (5 bases). CDR3 size: 15 residues. Germline-derived CDR1 and CDR2 are MNHNS and SASEGT. The germline V and J ends were trimmed by 9 bases and 0 bases, with 12 bases remaining between them.

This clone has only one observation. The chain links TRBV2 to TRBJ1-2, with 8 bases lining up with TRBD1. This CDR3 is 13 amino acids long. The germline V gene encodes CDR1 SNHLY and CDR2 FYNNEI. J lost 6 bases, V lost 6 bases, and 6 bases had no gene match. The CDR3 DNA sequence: TGTGCCAGCAGCCGACAGGGGCGGGATGGCTACACCTTC. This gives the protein CASSRQGRDGYTF.

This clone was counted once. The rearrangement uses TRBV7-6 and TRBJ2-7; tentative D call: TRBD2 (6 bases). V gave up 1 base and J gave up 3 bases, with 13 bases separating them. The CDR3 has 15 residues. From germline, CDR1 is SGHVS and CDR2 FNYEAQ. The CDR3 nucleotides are TGTGCCAGCAGCTTAGGAACCGGGACTCGCTACGAGCAGTACTTC. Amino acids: CASSLGTGTRYEQYF.

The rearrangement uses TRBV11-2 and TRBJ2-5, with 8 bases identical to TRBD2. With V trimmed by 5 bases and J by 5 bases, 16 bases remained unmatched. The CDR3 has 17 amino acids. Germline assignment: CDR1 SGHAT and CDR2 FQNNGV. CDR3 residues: CASSVPGTRFGGETQYF. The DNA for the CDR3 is TGTGCCAGCAGCGTTCCGGGGACTAGGTTTGGAGGGGAGACCCAGTACTTC.

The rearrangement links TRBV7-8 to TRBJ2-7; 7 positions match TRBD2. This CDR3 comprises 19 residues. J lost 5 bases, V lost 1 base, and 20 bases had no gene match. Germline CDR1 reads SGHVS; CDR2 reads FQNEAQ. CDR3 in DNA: TGTGCCAGCAGCTTAGTCGCACGGGGGGTGTACGGGAGAGAGGACGAGCAGTACTTC. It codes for CASSLVARGVYGREDEQYF.

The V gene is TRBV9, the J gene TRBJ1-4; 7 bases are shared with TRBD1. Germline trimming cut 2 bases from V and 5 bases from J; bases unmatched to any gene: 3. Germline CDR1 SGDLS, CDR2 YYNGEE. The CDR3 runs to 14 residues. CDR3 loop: CASSVKGANEKLFF. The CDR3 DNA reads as TGTGCCAGCAGCGTTAAGGGGGCGAATGAAAAACTGTTTTTT.

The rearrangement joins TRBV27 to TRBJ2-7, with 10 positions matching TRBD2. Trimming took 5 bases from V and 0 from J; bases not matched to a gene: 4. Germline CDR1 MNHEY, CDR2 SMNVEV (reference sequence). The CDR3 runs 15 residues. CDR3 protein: CASSRTSGLSYEQYF. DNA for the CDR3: TGTGCCAGCAGTCGGACTAGCGGACTCTCCTACGAGCAGTACTTC.

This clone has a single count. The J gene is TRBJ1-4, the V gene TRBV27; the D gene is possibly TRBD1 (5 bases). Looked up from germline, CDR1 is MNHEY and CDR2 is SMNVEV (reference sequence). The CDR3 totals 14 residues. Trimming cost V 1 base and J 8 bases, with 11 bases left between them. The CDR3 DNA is TGTGCCAGCAGTTTATGGACACGGGGGGAAAAACTGTTTTTT. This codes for CASSLWTRGEKLFF.

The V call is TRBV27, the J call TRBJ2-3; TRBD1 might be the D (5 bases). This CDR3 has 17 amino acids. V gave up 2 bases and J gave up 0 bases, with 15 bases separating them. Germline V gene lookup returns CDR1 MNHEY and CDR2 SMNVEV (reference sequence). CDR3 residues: CASSLRSPQGSTDTQYF. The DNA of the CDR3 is TGTGCCAGCAGTTTAAGGTCACCCCAGGGAAGCACAGATACGCAGTATTTT.

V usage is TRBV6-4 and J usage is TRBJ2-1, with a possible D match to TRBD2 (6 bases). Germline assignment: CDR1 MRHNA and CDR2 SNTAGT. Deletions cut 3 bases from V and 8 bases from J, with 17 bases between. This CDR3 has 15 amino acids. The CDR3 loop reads CASSEEGFGLDEQFF. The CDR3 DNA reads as TGTGCCAGCAGTGAGGAGGGTTTTGGGTTGGATGAGCAGTTCTTC.

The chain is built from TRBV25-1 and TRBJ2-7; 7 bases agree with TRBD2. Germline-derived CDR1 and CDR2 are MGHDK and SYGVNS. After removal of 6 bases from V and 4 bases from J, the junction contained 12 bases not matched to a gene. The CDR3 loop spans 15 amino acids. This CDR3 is CASSPVGGRGYEQYF. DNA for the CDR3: TGTGCCAGCAGCCCTGTGGGCGGGAGAGGTTACGAGCAGTACTTC.

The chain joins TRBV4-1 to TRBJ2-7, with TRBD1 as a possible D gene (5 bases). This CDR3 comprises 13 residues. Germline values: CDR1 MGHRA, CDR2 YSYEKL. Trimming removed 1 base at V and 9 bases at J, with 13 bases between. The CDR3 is CASSQVGLRGQYF. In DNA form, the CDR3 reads TGCGCCAGCAGCCAAGTGGGGCTTCGCGGGCAGTACTTC.

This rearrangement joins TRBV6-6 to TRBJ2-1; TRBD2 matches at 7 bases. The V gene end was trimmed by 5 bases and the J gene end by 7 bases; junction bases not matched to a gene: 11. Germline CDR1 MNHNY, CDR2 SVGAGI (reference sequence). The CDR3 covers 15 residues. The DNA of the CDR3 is TGTGCCAGCAGTCAGACGCTACCCGGGGGGAATGAGCAGTTCTTC. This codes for CASSQTLPGGNEQFF.

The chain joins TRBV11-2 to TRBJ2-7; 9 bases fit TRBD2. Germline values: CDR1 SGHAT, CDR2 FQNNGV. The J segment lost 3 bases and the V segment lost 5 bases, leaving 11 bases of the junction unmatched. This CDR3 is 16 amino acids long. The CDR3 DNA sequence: TGTGCCAGCAGCCTCACCGCGGGAGGGCCAAGCTACGAGCAGTACTTC. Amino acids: CASSLTAGGPSYEQYF.

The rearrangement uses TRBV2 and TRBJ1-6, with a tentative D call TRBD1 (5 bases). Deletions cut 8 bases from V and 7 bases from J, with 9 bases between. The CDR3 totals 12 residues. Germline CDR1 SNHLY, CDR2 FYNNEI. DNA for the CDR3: TGTGCCAGCGGCGGGGCGAATTCACCCCTCCACTTT. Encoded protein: CASGGANSPLHF.

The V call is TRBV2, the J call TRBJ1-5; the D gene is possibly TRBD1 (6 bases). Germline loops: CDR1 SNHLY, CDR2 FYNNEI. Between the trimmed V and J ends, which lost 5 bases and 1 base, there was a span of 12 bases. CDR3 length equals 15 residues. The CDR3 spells CASSPTGGSNQPQHF. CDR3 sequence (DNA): TGTGCCAGCAGTCCAACGGGGGGCAGCAATCAGCCCCAGCATTTT. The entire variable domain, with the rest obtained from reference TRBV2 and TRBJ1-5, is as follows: EPEVTQTPSHQVTQMGQEVILRCVPISNHLYFYWYRQILGQKVEFLVSFYNNEISEKSEIFDDQFSVERPDGSNFTLKIRSTKLEDSAMYFCASSPTGGSNQPQHFGDGTRLSIL.

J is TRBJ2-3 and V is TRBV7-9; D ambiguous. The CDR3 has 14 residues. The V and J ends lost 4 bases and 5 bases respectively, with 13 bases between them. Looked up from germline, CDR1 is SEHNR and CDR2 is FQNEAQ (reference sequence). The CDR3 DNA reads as TGTGCCAGCAGCTCCTCACGGTCGGGAGATACGCAGTATTTT. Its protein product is CASSSSRSGDTQYF.

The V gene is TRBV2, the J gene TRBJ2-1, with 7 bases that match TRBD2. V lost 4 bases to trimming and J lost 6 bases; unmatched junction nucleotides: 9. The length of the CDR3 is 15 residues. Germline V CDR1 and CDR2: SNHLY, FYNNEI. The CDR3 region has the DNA TGTGCCAGCAGTGGGGGGGTAGCGGGTATCAATGAGCAGTTCTTC. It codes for CASSGGVAGINEQFF.

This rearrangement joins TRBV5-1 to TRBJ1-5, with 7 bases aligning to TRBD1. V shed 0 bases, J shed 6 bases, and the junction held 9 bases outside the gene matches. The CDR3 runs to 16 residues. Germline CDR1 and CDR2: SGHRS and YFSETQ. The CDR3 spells CASSLGPTGVSQPQHF. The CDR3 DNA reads TGCGCCAGCAGCTTGGGGCCCACAGGGGTAAGTCAGCCCCAGCATTTT.

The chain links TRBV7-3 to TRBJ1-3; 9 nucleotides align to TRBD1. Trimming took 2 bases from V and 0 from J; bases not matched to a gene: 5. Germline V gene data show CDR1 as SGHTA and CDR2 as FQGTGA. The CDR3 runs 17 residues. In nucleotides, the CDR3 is TGTGCCAGCAGCTTAGGGGGGACAGGGAGCTCTGGAAACACCATATATTTT. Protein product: CASSLGGTGSSGNTIYF.

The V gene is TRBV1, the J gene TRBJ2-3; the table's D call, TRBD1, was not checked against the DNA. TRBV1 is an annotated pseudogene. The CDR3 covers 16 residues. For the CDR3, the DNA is TGCACCAGCAGCCAAGATCCGGACAAAAGCACAGATACGCAGTATTTT. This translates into CTSSQDPDKSTDTQYF.

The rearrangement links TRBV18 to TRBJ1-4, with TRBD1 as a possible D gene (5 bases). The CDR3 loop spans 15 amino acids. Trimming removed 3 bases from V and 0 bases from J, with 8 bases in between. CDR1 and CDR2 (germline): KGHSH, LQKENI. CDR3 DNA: TGTGCCAGCTCACCCGACAGAACAACTAATGAAAAACTGTTTTTT. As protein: CASSPDRTTNEKLFF.